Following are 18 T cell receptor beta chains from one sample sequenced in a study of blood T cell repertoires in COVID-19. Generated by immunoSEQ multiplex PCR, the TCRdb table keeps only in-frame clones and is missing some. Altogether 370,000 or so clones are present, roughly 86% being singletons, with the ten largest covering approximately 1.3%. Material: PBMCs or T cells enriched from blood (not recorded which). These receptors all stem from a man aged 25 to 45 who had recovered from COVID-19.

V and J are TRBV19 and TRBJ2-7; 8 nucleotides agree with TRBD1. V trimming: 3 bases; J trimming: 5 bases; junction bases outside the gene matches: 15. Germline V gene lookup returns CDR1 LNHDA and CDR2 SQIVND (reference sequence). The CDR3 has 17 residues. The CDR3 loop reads CASSMRSGTGGTHEQYF. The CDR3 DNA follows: TGTGCCAGTAGTATGCGCAGTGGGACAGGAGGAACCCACGAGCAGTACTTC.

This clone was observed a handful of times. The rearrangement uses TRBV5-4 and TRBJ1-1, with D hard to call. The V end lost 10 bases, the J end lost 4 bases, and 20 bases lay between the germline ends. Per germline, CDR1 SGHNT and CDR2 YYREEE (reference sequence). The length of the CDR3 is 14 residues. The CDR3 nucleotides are TGTGCCGGAGGGTCCGGCAAGTGGGGCACTGAAGCTTTCTTT. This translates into CAGGSGKWGTEAFF.

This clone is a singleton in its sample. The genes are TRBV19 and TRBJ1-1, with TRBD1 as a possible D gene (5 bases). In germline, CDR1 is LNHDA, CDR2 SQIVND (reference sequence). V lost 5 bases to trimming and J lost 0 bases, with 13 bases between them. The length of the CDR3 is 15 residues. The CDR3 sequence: CASSRRGGMNTEAFF. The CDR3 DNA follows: TGTGCCAGTAGTCGTCGGGGGGGGATGAACACTGAAGCTTTCTTT.

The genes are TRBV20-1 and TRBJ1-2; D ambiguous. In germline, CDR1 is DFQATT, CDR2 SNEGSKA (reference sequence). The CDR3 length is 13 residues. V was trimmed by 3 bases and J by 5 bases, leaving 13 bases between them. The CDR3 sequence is CSASIADGYGYTF. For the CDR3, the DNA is TGCAGTGCTAGTATAGCAGACGGTTATGGCTACACCTTC.

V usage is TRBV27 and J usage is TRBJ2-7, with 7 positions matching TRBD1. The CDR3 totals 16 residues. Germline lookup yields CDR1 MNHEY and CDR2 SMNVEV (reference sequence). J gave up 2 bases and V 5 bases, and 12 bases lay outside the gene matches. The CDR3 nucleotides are TGTGCCAGCAGTCCGCTTGACAGGGTGAAACCCTACGAGCAGTACTTC. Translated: CASSPLDRVKPYEQYF.

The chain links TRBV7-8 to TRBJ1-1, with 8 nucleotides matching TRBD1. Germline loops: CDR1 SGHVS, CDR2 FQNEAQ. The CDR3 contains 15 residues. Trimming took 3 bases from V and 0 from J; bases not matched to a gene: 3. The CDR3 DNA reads TGTGCCAGCAGCTTTTACAGGGGGGTGAACACTGAAGCTTTCTTT. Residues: CASSFYRGVNTEAFF.

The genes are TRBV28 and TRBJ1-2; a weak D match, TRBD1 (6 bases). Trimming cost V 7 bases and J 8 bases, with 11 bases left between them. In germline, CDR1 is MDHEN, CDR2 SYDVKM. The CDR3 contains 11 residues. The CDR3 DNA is TGTGCCAGCAACAGGGACACCGGCTACACCTTC. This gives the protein CASNRDTGYTF.

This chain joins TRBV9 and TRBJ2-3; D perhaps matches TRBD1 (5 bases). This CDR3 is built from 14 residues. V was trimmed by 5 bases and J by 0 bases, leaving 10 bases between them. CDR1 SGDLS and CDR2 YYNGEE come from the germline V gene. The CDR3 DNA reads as TGTGCCAGCAGTTCAGGGTGGAGCACAGATACGCAGTATTTT. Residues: CASSSGWSTDTQYF.

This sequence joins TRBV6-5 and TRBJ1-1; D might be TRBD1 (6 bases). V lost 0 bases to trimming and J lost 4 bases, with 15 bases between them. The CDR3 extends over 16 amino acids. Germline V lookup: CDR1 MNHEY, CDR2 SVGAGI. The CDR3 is CASSYSSGRGGTEAFF. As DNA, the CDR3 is TGTGCCAGCAGTTACTCGAGTGGCAGGGGCGGCACTGAAGCTTTCTTT.

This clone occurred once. In nucleotides, the CDR3 is TGCGCCAGCAGTGAGCCAGGGGGCGACTCCTATAATTCACCCCTCCACTTT. Its protein product is CASSEPGGDSYNSPLHF. This rearrangement joins TRBV10-2 to TRBJ1-6; 8 nucleotides line up with TRBD1. Germline CDR1 and CDR2: WSHSY and SAAADI. Trimming took 2 bases from V and 0 from J; bases not matched to a gene: 3. The CDR3 extends over 17 amino acids.

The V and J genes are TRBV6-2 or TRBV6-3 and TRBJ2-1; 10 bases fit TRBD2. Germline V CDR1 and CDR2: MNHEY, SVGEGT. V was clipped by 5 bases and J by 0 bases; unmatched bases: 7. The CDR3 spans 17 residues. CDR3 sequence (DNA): TGTGCCAGCAGTAACGGGACTAGCGAGAGCTCCTACAATGAGCAGTTCTTC. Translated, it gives CASSNGTSESSYNEQFF.

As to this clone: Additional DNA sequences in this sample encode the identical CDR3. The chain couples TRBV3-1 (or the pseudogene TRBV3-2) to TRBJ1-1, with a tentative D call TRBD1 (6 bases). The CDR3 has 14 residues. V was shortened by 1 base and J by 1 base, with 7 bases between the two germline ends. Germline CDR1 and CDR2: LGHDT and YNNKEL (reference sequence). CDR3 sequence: CASSQAQGNTEAFF. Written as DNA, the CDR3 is TGTGCCAGCAGCCAAGCACAGGGGAACACTGAAGCTTTCTTT.

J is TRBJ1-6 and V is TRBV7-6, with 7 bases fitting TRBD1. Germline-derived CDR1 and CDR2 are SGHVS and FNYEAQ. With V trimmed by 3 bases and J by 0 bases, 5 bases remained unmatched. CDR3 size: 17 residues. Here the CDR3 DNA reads TGTGCCAGCAGCTTGGGGGGACAGAGCTCCTATAATTCACCCCTCCACTTT. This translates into CASSLGGQSSYNSPLHF.

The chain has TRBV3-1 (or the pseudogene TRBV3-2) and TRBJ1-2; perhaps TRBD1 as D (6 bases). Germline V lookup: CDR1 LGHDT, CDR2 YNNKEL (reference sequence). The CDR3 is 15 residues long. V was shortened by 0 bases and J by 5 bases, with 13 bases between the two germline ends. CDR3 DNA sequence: TGTGCCAGCAGCCAAGATTGGAACAGGGCGTATGGCTACACCTTC. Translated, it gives CASSQDWNRAYGYTF.

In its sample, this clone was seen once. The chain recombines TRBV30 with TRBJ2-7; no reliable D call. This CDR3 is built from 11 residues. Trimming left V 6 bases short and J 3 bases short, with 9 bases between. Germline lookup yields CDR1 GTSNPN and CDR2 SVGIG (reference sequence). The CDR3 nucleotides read TGTGCCTGCCTGGAGCGCTACGAGCAGTACTTC. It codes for CACLERYEQYF.

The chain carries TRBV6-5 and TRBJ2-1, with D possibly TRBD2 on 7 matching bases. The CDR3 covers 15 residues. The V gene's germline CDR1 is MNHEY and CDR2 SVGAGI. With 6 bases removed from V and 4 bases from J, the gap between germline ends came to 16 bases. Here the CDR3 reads CASRAGGRLYNEQFF. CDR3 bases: TGTGCCAGCAGGGCCGGGGGGCGCCTTTACAATGAGCAGTTCTTC.

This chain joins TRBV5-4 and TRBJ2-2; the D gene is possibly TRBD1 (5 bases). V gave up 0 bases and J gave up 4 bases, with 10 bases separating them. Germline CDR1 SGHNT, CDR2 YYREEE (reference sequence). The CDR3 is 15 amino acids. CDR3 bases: TGTGCCAGCAGCTTGGGGACACCGTTCACCGGGGAGCTGTTTTTT. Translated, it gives CASSLGTPFTGELFF.

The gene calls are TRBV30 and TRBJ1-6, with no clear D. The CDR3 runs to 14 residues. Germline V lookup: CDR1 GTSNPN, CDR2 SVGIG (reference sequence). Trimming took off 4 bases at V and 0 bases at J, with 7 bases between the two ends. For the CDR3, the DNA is TGTGCCTGGAAACTCGACTCCTATAATTCACCCCTCCACTTT. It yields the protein CAWKLDSYNSPLHF.